The rows below give T cell receptor beta chains drawn from one sample of a study of T-cell memory formation after mild COVID-19. A single record per CDR3 protein comes from TCRdb applying MiXCR to the 5' RACE reads. The profile shows a few hundred thousand distinct CDR3 sequences, around 10% of them singletons. Sequencing was carried out using PBMCs or a T cell subset sorted from them (not recorded which). The receptor source for this set is a man aged 18 to 30 who had mild COVID-19 (a few samples of this study predate the infection). Cell type and time point are not known. The CDR3 runs from the conserved cysteine through the conserved F or W. Fields, in order: clone size, V gene, J gene, CDR3 protein. Rows may omit the clone size; those that give it use once, few, many or a size class.

>few|TRBV5-1|TRBJ2-5
CASSLPTIGAQETQYF
>few|TRBV6-5|TRBJ2-3
CASSYVGSTDTQYF
>many|TRBV7-8|TRBJ2-5
CASSSGLNQYF
>NA|TRBV7-2|TRBJ2-2
CASSVQGVSTGELFF
>few|TRBV7-6|TRBJ2-2
CASRQDRGSEGELFF
>NA|TRBV6-2/TRBV6-3|TRBJ2-3
CASSVKGHTQYF
>many|TRBV7-9|TRBJ2-2
CASSPMAGITGELFF
>NA|TRBV12-3/TRBV12-4|TRBJ1-2
CASTLTGFYGYTF
>few|TRBV6-5|TRBJ1-5
CASSSTDRDRQPQHF
>many|TRBV5-6|TRBJ1-2
CASSFRGIANYGYTF
>few|TRBV6-1|TRBJ1-3
CASSPILMDTSGNTIYF
>NA|TRBV4-3|TRBJ2-3
CASSQDGSSTDTQYF
>NA|TRBV7-9|TRBJ1-1
CASSTRQGTDTEAFF
>many|TRBV6-6|TRBJ1-4
CATGDRDSDEKLFF
>few|TRBV5-1|TRBJ2-1
CASSSRDSGSEQFF
>NA|TRBV2|TRBJ1-4
CASSGNEKLFF
>NA|TRBV2|TRBJ2-2
CASSERTSFSGELFF
>NA|TRBV10-1|TRBJ1-6
CASSEGQGPGNSPLHF
>NA|TRBV4-2|TRBJ2-4
CASSQDWAGTGGYIQYF
>few|TRBV11-2|TRBJ2-4
CASSPRTGGDAKNIQYF
>few|TRBV5-1|TRBJ2-3
CASSLDRDTQYF
>NA|TRBV12-3/TRBV12-4|TRBJ2-1
CASSFLGDYYNEQFF
>few|TRBV29-1|TRBJ1-1
CSVGPGDTEAFF
>NA|TRBV6-6|TRBJ1-3
CASKRLSSGNTIYF
>once|TRBV6-4|TRBJ1-1
CASSLTGQGEAFF
>few|TRBV24-1|TRBJ1-4
CATSDPGQGGEKLFF
>few|TRBV6-5|TRBJ1-1
CASSPGTGYTEAFF